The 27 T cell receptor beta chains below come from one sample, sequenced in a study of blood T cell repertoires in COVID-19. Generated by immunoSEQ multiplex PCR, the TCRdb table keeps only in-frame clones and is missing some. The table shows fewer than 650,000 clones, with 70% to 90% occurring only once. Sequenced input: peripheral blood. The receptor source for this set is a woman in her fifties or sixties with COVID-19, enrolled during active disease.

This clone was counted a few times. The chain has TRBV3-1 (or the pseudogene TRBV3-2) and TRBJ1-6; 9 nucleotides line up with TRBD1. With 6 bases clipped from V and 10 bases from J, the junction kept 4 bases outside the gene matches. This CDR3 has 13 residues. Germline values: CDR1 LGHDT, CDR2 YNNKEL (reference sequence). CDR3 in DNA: TGTGCCAGCAGACTGGGACAGGGATCACCCCTCCACTTT. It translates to CASRLGQGSPLHF.

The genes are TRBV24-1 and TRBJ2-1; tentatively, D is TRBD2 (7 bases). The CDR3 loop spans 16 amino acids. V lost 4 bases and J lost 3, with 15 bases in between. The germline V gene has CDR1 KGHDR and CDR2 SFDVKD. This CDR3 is CATSDPSGGLYNEQFF. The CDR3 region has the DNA TGTGCCACCAGTGACCCCTCCGGGGGGCTCTACAATGAGCAGTTCTTC.

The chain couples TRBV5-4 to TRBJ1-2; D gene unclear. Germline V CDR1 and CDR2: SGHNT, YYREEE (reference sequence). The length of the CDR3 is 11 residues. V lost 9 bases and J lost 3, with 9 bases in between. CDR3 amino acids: CATTRDYGYTF. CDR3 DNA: TGTGCCACCACGAGGGACTATGGCTACACCTTC.

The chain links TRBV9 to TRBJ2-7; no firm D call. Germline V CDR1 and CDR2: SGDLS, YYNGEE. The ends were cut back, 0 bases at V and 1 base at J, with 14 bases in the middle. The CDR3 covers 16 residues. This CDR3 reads CASSVDGSPRSYEQYF. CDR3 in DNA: TGTGCCAGCAGCGTAGATGGCAGTCCTCGTTCCTACGAGCAGTACTTC.

The chain's CDR3 is CASSYGAGGGDEAFF. For the CDR3, the DNA is TGTGCCAGCAGTTACGGGGCCGGCGGGGGCGATGAAGCTTTCTTT. This chain uses TRBV6-5 with TRBJ1-1, with TRBD1 as a possible D gene (6 bases). Between the trimmed V and J ends, which lost 2 bases and 7 bases, there was a span of 17 bases. Germline-derived CDR1 and CDR2 are MNHEY and SVGAGI. CDR3 size: 15 residues.

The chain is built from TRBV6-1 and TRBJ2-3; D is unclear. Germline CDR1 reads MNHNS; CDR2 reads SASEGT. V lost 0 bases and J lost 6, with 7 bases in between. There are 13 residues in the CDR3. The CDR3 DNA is TGTGCCAGCAGTGAAGCCGGGTCCGATACGCAGTATTTT. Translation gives CASSEAGSDTQYF.

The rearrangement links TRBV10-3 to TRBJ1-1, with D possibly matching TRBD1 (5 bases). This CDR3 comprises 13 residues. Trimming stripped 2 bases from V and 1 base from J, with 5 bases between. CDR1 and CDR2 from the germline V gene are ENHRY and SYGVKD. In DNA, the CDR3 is TGTGCCATCAGTGAGAGGGGGAACACTGAAGCTTTCTTT. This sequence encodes CAISERGNTEAFF.

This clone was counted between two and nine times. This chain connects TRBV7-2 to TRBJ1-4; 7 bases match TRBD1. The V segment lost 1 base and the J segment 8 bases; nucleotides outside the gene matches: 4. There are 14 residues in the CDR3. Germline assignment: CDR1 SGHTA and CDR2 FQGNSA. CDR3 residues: CASSLDQGGEKLFF. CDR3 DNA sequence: TGTGCCAGCAGCTTAGATCAGGGGGGCGAAAAACTGTTTTTT.

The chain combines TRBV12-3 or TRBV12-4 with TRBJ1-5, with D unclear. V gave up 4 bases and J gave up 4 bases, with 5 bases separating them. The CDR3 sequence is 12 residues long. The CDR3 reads CASSSTNQPQHF. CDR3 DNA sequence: TGTGCCAGCAGTTCCACAAATCAGCCCCAGCATTTT.

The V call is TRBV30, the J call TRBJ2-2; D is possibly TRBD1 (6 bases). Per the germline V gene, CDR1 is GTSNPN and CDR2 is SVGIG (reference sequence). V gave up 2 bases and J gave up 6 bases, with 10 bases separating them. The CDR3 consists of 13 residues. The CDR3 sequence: CAWSRRGPGELFF. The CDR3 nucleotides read TGTGCCTGGAGTCGCAGGGGTCCCGGGGAGCTGTTTTTT.

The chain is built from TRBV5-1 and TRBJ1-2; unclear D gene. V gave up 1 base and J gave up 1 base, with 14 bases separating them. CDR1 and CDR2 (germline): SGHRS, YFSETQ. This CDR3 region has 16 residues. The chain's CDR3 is CASSLHAGDNNYGYTF. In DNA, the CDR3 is TGCGCCAGCAGCTTGCACGCAGGCGATAATAACTATGGCTACACCTTC.

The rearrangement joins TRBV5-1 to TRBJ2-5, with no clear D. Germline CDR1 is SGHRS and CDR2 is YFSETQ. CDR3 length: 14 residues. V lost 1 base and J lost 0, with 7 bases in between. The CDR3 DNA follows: TGCGCCAGCAGCTTGAGTGCAGACCAAGAGACCCAGTACTTC. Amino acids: CASSLSADQETQYF. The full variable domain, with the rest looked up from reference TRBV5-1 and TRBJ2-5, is KAGVTQTPRYLIKTRGQQVTLSCSPISGHRSVSWYQQTPGQGLQFLFEYFSETQRNKGNFPGRFSGRQFSNSRSEMNVSTLELGDSALYLCASSLSADQETQYFGPGTRLLVL.

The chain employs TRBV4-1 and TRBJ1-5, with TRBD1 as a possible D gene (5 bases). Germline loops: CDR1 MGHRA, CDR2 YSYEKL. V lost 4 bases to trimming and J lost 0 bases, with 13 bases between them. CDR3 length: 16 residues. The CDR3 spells CASSPETAHSNQPQHF. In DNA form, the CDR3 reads TGCGCCAGCAGCCCAGAGACAGCCCATAGCAATCAGCCCCAGCATTTT.

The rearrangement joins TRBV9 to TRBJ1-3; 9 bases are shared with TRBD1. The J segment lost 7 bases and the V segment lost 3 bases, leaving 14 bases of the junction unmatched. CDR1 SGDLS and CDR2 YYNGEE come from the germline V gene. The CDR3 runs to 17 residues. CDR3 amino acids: CASSATPGQGYVNTIYF. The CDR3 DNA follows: TGTGCCAGCAGCGCCACCCCGGGACAGGGATACGTGAACACCATATATTTT.

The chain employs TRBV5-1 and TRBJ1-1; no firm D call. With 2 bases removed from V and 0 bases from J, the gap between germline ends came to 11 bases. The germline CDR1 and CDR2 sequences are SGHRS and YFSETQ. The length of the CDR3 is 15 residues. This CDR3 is CASSFSPYLNTEAFF. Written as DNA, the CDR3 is TGCGCCAGCAGCTTTAGTCCCTACCTGAACACTGAAGCTTTCTTT.

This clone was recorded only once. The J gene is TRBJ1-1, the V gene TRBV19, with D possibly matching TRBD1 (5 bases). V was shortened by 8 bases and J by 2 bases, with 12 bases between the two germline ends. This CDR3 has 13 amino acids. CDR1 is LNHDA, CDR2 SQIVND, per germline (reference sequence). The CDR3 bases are TGTGCCAGTGCCGACAGAGCCAACACTGAAGCTTTCTTT. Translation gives CASADRANTEAFF.

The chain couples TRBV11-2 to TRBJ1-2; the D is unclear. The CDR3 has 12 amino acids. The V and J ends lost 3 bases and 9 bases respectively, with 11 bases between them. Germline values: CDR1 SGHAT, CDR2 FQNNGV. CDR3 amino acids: CASSLARWSYTF. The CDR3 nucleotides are TGTGCCAGCAGCTTGGCCAGGTGGAGCTACACCTTC.

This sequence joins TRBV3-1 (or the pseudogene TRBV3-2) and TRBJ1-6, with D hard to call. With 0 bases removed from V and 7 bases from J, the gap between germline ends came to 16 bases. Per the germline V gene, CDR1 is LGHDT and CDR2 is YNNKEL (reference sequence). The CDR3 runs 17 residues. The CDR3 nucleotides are TGTGCCAGCAGCCAAGATATCTTGAGGGCGCGGAATTCACCCCTCCACTTT. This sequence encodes CASSQDILRARNSPLHF.

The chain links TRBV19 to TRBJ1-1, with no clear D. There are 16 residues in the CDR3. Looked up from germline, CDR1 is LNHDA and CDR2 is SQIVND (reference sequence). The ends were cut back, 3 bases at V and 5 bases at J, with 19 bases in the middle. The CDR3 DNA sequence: TGTGCCAGTAGTATCGGGTTTGGAGGAGGGAGGACTGAAGCTTTCTTT. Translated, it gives CASSIGFGGGRTEAFF.

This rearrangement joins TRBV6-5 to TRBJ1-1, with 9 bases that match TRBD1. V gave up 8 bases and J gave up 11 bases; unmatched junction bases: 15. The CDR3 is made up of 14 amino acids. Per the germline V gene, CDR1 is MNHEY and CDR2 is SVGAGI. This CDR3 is CASGLSQGAIRAFF. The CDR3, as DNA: TGTGCCAGCGGCTTATCACAGGGGGCTATTAGGGCTTTCTTT.

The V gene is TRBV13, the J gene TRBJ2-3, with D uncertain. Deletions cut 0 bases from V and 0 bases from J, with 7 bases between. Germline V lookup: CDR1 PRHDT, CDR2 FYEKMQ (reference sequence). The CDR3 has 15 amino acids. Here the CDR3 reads CASSLGPTSTDTQYF. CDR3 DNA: TGTGCCAGCAGCTTAGGCCCTACTAGCACAGATACGCAGTATTTT.

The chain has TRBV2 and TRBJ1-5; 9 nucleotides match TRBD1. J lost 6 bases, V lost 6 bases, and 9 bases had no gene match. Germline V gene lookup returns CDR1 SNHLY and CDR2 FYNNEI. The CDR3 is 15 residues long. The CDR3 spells CASRPGTGLPQPQHF. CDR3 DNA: TGTGCCAGCAGACCTGGGACAGGGCTTCCTCAGCCCCAGCATTTT.

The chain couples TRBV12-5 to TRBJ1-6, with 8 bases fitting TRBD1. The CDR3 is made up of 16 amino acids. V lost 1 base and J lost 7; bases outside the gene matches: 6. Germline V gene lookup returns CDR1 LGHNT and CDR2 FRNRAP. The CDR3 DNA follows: TGTGCTAGTGGTTTGGCCCAGGGGGCGACGAATTCACCCCTCCACTTT. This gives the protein CASGLAQGATNSPLHF.

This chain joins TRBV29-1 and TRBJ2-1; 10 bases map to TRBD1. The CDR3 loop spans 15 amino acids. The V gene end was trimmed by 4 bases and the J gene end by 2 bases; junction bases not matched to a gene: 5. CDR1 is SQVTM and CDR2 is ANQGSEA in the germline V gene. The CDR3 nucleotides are TGCAGCGTTGCCACCGGGACAGGGGCCTACAATGAGCAGTTCTTC. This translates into CSVATGTGAYNEQFF.

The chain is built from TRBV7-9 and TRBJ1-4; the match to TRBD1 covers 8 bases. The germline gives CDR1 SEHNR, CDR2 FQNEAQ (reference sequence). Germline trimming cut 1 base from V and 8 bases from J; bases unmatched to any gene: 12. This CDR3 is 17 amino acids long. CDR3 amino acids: CASSLDVLGTGDEKLFF. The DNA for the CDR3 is TGTGCCAGCAGCTTAGACGTTTTGGGGACAGGCGACGAAAAACTGTTTTTT.

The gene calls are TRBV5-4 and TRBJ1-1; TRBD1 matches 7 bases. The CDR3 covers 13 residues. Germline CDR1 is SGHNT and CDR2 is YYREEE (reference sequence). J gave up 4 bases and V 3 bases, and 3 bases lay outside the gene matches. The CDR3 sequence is CASSSYRGTEAFF. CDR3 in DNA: TGTGCCAGCAGCTCTTACAGGGGCACTGAAGCTTTCTTT.

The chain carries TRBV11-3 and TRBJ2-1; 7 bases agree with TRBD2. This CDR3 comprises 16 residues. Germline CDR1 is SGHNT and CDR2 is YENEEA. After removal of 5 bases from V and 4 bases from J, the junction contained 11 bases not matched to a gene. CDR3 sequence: CASSPTPSGLYNEQFF. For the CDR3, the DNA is TGTGCCAGCAGCCCCACCCCTAGCGGACTATACAATGAGCAGTTCTTC.